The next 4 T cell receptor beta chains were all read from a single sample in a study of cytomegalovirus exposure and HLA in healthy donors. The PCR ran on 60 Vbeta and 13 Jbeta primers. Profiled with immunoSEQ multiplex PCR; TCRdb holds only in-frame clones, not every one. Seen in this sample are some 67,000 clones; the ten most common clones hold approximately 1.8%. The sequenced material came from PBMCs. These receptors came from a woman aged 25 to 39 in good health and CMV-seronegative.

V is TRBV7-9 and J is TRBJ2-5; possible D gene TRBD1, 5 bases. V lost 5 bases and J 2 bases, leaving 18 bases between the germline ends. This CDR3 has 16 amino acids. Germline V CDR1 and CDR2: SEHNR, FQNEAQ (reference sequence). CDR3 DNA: TGTGCCAGCAGCCTCAGGACCGGTGGGGCGCAAGAGACCCAGTACTTC. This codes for CASSLRTGGAQETQYF. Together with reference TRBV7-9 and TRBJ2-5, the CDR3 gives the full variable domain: DTGVSQNPRHKITKRGQNVTFRCDPISEHNRLYWYRQTLGQGPEFLTYFQNEAQLEKSRLLSDRFSAERPKGSFSTLEIQRTEQGDSAMYLCASSLRTGGAQETQYFGPGTRLLVL.

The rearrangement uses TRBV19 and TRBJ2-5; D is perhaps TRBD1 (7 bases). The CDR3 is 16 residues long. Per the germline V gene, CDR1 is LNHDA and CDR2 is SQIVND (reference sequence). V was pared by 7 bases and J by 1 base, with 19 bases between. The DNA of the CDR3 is TGTGCCAGTACACGGGGACTCGGGACAGCCCAAGAGACCCAGTACTTC. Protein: CASTRGLGTAQETQYF.

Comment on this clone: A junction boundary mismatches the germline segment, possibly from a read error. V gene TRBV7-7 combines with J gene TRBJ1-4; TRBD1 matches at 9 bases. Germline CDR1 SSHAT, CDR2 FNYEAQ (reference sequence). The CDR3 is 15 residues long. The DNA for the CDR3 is TGTGCTAGCAGCCCCGGGACAGGGCCTAATGAAAAACTGTTTTTT. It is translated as CASSPGTGPNEKLFF.

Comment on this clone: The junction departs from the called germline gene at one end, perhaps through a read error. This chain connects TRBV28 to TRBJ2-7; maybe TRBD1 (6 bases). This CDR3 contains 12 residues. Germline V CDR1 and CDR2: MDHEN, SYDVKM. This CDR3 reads CASSLLDSVSNF. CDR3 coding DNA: TGTGCCAGCAGCTTACTGGACAGTGTGTCTAACTTC. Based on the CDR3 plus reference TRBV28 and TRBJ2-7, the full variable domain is DVKVTQSSRYLVKRTGEKVFLECVQDMDHENMFWYRQDPGLGLRLIYFSYDVKMKEKGDIPEGYSVSREKKERFSLILESASTNQTSMYLCASSLLDSVSNFGPGTRLTVT.